This T cell receptor (beta chain) was captured in a study of shared clonotypes between healthy human individuals. Naive CD8 cells lacked CD45RO, underwent positive selection for CCR7 and left out terminally differentiated effector memory CD45RA+ cells. The data were produced by immunoSEQ multiplex PCR, yet TCRdb's version contains in-frame clones alone and is incomplete. This table has 760,000 or so clones, about 96% appearing once. Worth noting for this clone: Other nucleotide sequences in the sample specify the same CDR3.

In germline, CDR1 is SQVTM, CDR2 ANQGSEA. This CDR3 region has 14 residues. Unmatched junction bases numbered 5, after V lost 2 bases and J lost 7 bases. The sample taken for sequencing was naive CD8+ T cells sorted from blood. V gene TRBV29-1 combines with J gene TRBJ2-1; 10 bases are a match to TRBD2. The receptor comes from a man in his thirties or forties in good health. The CDR3, as DNA: TGCAGCGTTGAACTAGCGGGAGCAGGGAATGAGCAGTTCTTC. This sequence encodes CSVELAGAGNEQFF.